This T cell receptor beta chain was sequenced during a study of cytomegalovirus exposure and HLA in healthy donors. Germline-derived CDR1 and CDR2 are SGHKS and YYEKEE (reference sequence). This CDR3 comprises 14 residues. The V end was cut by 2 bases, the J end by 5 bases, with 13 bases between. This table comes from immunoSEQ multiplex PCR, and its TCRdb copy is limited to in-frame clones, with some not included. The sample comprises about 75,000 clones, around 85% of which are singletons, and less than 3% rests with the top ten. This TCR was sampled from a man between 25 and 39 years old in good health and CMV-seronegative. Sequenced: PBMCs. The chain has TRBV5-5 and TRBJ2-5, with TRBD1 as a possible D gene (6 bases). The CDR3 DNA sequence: TGTGCCAGCAGCTTTGTGGGGCAGGGGGAGACCCAGTACTTC. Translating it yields CASSFVGQGETQYF.